A selection of T cell receptor beta chains follows, all from one sample in a study of T cells after yellow fever vaccination. TCRdb passed the 5' RACE reads through MiXCR, listing each CDR3 protein once. The data hold approximately 610,000 distinct CDR3 sequences, with around 16% observed a single time. The sample here was PBMCs, taken about 5 days after the first yellow fever vaccination. These receptors were taken from a man aged 18 to 30 who received the YFV17D yellow fever vaccine. Both conserved end residues are part of each CDR3. D genes are given only for firm matches. The size of a clone is reported for some rows only, either as once, few or many, or as a class for expanded clones.

>TRBJ1-2|TRBV5-1|TRBD1|.
TGCGCCAGCAGCTTGGGGTCGGGACAGGGAGGCTACACCTTC
CASSLGSGQGGYTF
>TRBJ2-1|TRBV20-1|.|many
TGCAGTGCCCTTGCGGAACGGAATGAGCAGTTCTTC
CSALAERNEQFF
>TRBJ2-5|TRBV18|.|few
TGTGCCAGCTCACCACCATCTCTTGGGACCCAGTACTTC
CASSPPSLGTQYF
>TRBJ1-6|TRBV10-3|TRBD1|.
TGTGCCATCAATAAGGACAGGGAACGTTCACCCCTCCACTTT
CAINKDRERSPLHF
>TRBJ2-3|TRBV28|TRBD1|once
TGTGCCAGCAGTCCCAACTTCGACAGGGCCAGCACAGATACGCAGTATTTT
CASSPNFDRASTDTQYF
>TRBJ2-4|TRBV15|TRBD2|few
TGTGCCACCAGCAGAGATTCGCGGGGGGGCTCTAACATTCAGTACTTC
CATSRDSRGGSNIQYF
>TRBJ1-6|TRBV12-3/TRBV12-4|.|few
TGTGCCAGCAGTTTAAAGGGCAGCCCCATCGATAATTCACCCCTCCACTTT
CASSLKGSPIDNSPLHF
>TRBJ2-7|TRBV7-8|.|.
TGTGCCAGCAGCTTTGGGCGATACGAGCAGTACTTC
CASSFGRYEQYF
>TRBJ2-5|TRBV5-1|.|many
TGTGCCAGCAGCTTAGACAGTCAAGAGACCCAGTACTTC
CASSLDSQETQYF
>TRBJ2-1|TRBV4-3|TRBD2|many
TGCGCCAGCAGCCAAGACGCGGGGGGGCACTACAATGAGCAGTTCTTC
CASSQDAGGHYNEQFF
>TRBJ2-1|TRBV4-3|.|.
TGCGCCAGCAGCCAAGATACGACTTTAGGGGGGGCCGTAGAGCAGTTCTTC
CASSQDTTLGGAVEQFF
>TRBJ1-6|TRBV7-2|.|.
TGTGCCAGCAGCCGTCCGGACGGAAATTCACCCCTCCACTTT
CASSRPDGNSPLHF
>TRBJ2-1|TRBV7-8|.|.
TGTGCCAGCAGCTTAGCCCAGGATGAGCAGTTCTTC
CASSLAQDEQFF